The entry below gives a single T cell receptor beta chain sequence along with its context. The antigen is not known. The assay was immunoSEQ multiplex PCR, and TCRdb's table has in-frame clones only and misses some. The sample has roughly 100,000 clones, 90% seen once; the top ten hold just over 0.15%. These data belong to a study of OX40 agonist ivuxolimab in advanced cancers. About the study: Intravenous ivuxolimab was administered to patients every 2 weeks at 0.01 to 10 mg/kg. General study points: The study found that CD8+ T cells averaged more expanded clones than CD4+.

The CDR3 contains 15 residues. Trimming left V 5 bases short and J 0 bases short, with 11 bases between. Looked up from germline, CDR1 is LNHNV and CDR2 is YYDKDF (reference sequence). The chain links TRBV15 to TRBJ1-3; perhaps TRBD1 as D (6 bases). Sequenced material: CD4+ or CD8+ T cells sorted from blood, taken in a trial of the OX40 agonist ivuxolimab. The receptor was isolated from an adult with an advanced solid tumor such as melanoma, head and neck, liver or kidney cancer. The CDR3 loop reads CATSPYRDSGNTIYF. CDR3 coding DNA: TGTGCCACCAGCCCCTACAGGGACTCTGGAAACACCATATATTTT.